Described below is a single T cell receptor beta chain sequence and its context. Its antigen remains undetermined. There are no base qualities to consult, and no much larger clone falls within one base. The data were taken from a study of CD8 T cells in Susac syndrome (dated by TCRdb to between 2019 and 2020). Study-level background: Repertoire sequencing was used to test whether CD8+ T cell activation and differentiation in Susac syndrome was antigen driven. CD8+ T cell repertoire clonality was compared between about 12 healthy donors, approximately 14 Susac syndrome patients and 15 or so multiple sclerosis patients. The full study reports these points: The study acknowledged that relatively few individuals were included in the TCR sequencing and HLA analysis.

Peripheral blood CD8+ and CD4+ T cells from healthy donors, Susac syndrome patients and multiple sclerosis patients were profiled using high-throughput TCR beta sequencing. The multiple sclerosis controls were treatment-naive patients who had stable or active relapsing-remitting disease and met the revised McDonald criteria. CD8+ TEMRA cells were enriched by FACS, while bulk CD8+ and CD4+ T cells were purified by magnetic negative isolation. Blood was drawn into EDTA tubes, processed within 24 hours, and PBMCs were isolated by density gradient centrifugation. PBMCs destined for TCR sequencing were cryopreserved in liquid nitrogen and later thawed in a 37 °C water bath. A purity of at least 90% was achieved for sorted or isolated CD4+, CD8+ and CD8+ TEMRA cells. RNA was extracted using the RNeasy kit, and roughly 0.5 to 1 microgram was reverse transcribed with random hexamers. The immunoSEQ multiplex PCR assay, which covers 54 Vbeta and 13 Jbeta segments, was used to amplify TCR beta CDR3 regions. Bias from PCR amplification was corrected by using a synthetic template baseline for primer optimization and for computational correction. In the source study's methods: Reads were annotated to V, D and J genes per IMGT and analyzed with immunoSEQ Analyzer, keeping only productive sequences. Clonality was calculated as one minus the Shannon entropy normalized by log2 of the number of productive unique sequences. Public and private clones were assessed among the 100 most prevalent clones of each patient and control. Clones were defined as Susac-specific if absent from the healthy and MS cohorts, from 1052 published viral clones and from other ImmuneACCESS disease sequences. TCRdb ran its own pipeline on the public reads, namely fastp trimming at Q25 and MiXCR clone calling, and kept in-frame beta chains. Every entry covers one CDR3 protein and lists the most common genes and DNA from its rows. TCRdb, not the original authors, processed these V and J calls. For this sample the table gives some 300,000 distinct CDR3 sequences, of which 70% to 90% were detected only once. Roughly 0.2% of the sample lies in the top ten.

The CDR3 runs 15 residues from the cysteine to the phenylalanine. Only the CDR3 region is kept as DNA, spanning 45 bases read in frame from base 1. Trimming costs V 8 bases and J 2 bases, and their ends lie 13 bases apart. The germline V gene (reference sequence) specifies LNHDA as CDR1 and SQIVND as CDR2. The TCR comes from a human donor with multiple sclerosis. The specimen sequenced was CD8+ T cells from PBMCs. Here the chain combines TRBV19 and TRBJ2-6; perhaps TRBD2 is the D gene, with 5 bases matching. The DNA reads TGTGCCAGTGGCCAAGGGAGTACTGGGGCCAACGTCCTGACTTTC. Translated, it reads CASGQGSTGANVLTF.